These 23 T cell receptor beta chains were all obtained from the same sample, sequenced in a study of cytomegalovirus exposure and HLA in healthy donors. The PCR employed 60 Vbeta primers together with 13 Jbeta primers. Clones were read by immunoSEQ multiplex PCR, and TCRdb kept only the in-frame ones, dropping some. The sample lists some 51,000 clones, about 77% occurring once. The sample consisted of PBMCs. These receptors all stem from a female donor in good health and CMV-seronegative.

The genes are TRBV11-2 and TRBJ2-7, with a possible D match to TRBD2 (5 bases). Trimming took 1 base from V and 0 from J, leaving 10 bases between them. The germline CDR1 and CDR2 sequences are SGHAT and FQNNGV. CDR3 length: 15 residues. The CDR3 spells CASSLVSGGSYEQYF. For the CDR3, the DNA is TGTGCCAGCAGCTTAGTAAGCGGCGGCTCCTACGAGCAGTACTTC.

This clone was recorded only once. The rearrangement joins TRBV28 to TRBJ2-3; 9 bases line up with TRBD2. Trimming removed 6 bases from V and 2 bases from J; junction bases left unmatched: 9. This CDR3 is built from 16 residues. Germline loops: CDR1 MDHEN, CDR2 SYDVKM. This CDR3 reads CASRLWTSEFTDTQYF. In DNA, the CDR3 is TGTGCCAGCAGGTTGTGGACTAGCGAATTCACAGATACGCAGTATTTT.

This clone was counted a single time. This chain joins TRBV28 and TRBJ1-3; D not certain. Germline loops: CDR1 MDHEN, CDR2 SYDVKM. This CDR3 contains 18 residues. Trimming shortened V by 2 bases and J by 0 bases, and 17 bases separated the two germline ends. CDR3 region: CASSLTPTDWVSGNTIYF. CDR3 DNA sequence: TGTGCCAGCAGTTTAACCCCCACTGACTGGGTCTCTGGAAACACCATATATTTT. Complete variable domain (other parts from reference TRBV28 and TRBJ1-3): DVKVTQSSRYLVKRTGEKVFLECVQDMDHENMFWYRQDPGLGLRLIYFSYDVKMKEKGDIPEGYSVSREKKERFSLILESASTNQTSMYLCASSLTPTDWVSGNTIYFGEGSWLTVV.

The chain has TRBV9 and TRBJ2-2, with TRBD1 matching over 9 bases. This CDR3 is 16 amino acids long. Germline assignment: CDR1 SGDLS and CDR2 YYNGEE. The V segment lost 3 bases and the J segment 6 bases; nucleotides outside the gene matches: 9. CDR3 region: CASSDRTGVISGELFF. The CDR3 DNA sequence: TGTGCCAGCAGCGATAGGACAGGGGTGATCTCCGGGGAGCTGTTTTTT.

This sequence joins TRBV7-2 and TRBJ2-7, with 8 bases aligning to TRBD2. Per the germline V gene, CDR1 is SGHTA and CDR2 is FQGNSA. This CDR3 comprises 16 residues. V trimming: 1 base; J trimming: 4 bases; junction bases outside the gene matches: 9. CDR3 protein: CASSLDGGRSSYEQYF. The CDR3 region has the DNA TGTGCCAGCAGCTTAGACGGCGGGAGGTCTTCGTACGAGCAGTACTTC.

This sequence joins TRBV27 and TRBJ2-7, with D uncertain. The CDR3 is 15 residues long. Germline values: CDR1 MNHEY, CDR2 SMNVEV (reference sequence). Trimming removed 0 bases from V and 9 bases from J, with 18 bases in between. CDR3 protein: CASSLSGPNGLRQYF. The CDR3 DNA is TGTGCCAGCAGTTTATCGGGCCCCAATGGGCTCAGGCAGTACTTC.

The V call is TRBV7-6, the J call TRBJ2-5; the match to TRBD1 covers 8 bases. The CDR3 has 15 amino acids. V shed 4 bases, J shed 1 base, and the junction held 5 bases outside the gene matches. Germline assignment: CDR1 SGHVS and CDR2 FNYEAQ. The CDR3 nucleotides are TGTGCCAGCAGCTCGGACAGGGATTTCCAAGAGACCCAGTACTTC. Translating it yields CASSSDRDFQETQYF.

This clone is a singleton in its sample. The V and J genes are TRBV4-2 and TRBJ1-5; D is ambiguous. The length of the CDR3 is 17 residues. Germline V gene lookup returns CDR1 LGHNA and CDR2 YNFKEQ. Trimming removed 0 bases at V and 6 bases at J, with 18 bases between. The CDR3 reads CASSQETGFPASQPQHF. The CDR3 region has the DNA TGTGCCAGCAGCCAAGAGACCGGGTTCCCTGCCAGTCAGCCCCAGCATTTT.

The chain employs TRBV5-1 and TRBJ2-4; no definite D call. Trimming removed 0 bases at V and 0 bases at J, with 10 bases between. CDR3 length equals 16 residues. The germline gives CDR1 SGHRS, CDR2 YFSETQ. The CDR3 is CASSLGAELAKNIQYF. The CDR3 DNA is TGCGCCAGCAGCTTGGGGGCAGAACTAGCCAAAAACATTCAGTACTTC. Together with reference TRBV5-1 and TRBJ2-4, the CDR3 gives the full variable domain: KAGVTQTPRYLIKTRGQQVTLSCSPISGHRSVSWYQQTPGQGLQFLFEYFSETQRNKGNFPGRFSGRQFSNSRSEMNVSTLELGDSALYLCASSLGAELAKNIQYFGAGTRLSVL.

This chain links TRBV2 with TRBJ2-2, with TRBD2 matching 13 bases. J gave up 6 bases and V 3 bases, and 4 bases lay outside the gene matches. Looked up from germline, CDR1 is SNHLY and CDR2 is FYNNEI. The CDR3 loop spans 16 amino acids. The CDR3: CASSDSLAGGPGELFF. CDR3 in DNA: TGTGCCAGCAGTGACTCACTAGCGGGGGGGCCCGGGGAGCTGTTTTTT.

The rearrangement uses TRBV11-2 and TRBJ1-4; D ambiguous. Trimming removed 1 base at V and 0 bases at J, with 12 bases between. This CDR3 contains 17 residues. Germline V gives CDR1 SGHAT, CDR2 FQNNGV. The CDR3 bases are TGTGCCAGCAGCTTAGCTTTGAGTAGTACAACTAATGAAAAACTGTTTTTT. This sequence encodes CASSLALSSTTNEKLFF.

The rearrangement uses TRBV13 and TRBJ1-2; TRBD1 matches at 9 bases. CDR3 size: 15 residues. Germline V CDR1 and CDR2: PRHDT, FYEKMQ (reference sequence). The V segment lost 4 bases and the J segment 5 bases; nucleotides outside the gene matches: 8. For the CDR3, the DNA is TGTGCCAGCAGCTACTGGACAGGGGTTGGGTATGGCTACACCTTC. Translated, it gives CASSYWTGVGYGYTF. Full variable domain (remainder filled in from reference TRBV13 and TRBJ1-2): AAGVIQSPRHLIKEKRETATLKCYPIPRHDTVYWYQQGPGQDPQFLISFYEKMQSDKGSIPDRFSAQQFSDYHSELNMSSLELGDSALYFCASSYWTGVGYGYTFGSGTRLTVV.

The V gene is TRBV7-6, the J gene TRBJ2-3, with TRBD2 matching over 11 bases. CDR1 and CDR2 (germline): SGHVS, FNYEAQ. The V segment lost 5 bases and the J segment 2 bases; nucleotides outside the gene matches: 9. There are 17 residues in the CDR3. CDR3 DNA: TGTGCCAGCAGCGACGGGACTAGCGGCCATTCCACAGATACGCAGTATTTT. It translates to CASSDGTSGHSTDTQYF.

The gene calls are TRBV27 and TRBJ1-1; possibly TRBD1 for D (5 bases). In germline, CDR1 is MNHEY, CDR2 SMNVEV (reference sequence). CDR3 length equals 13 residues. V was trimmed by 6 bases and J by 0 bases, leaving 8 bases between them. DNA of the CDR3: TGTGCCAGCAGGGACAATCTGAACACTGAAGCTTTCTTT. It codes for CASRDNLNTEAFF.

The chain combines TRBV7-6 with TRBJ2-5; maybe TRBD2 (5 bases). CDR1 and CDR2 from the germline V gene are SGHVS and FNYEAQ. Trimming shortened V by 6 bases and J by 4 bases, and 12 bases separated the two germline ends. The CDR3 sequence is 13 residues long. The DNA of the CDR3 is TGTGCCAGCAGTTCGAGGGATCGAGAGACCCAGTACTTC. Protein sequence: CASSSRDRETQYF.

This clone was seen more than once but under ten times. V usage is TRBV7-9 and J usage is TRBJ2-7, with D tentatively TRBD1 (5 bases). The CDR3 is 12 amino acids. V shed 2 bases and J shed 6 bases, with 8 bases lying between them. From germline, CDR1 is SEHNR and CDR2 FQNEAQ (reference sequence). CDR3 in amino acids: CASSLQGGEQYF. CDR3 in DNA: TGTGCCAGCAGCTTACAGGGTGGCGAGCAGTACTTC.

The chain is built from TRBV15 and TRBJ1-2; the match to TRBD1 covers 7 bases. CDR3 length: 17 residues. Trimming at V came to 1 base and at J to 4 bases, leaving 12 bases not matched to a gene. Germline lookup yields CDR1 LNHNV and CDR2 YYDKDF (reference sequence). The CDR3 coding sequence is TGTGCCACCAGCAGAGGGAAGGGCGACAGGGCAGGCTATGGCTACACCTTC. It encodes CATSRGKGDRAGYGYTF.

This chain uses TRBV21-1 with TRBJ2-7; the tabulated D call, TRBD1, remains unverified against the DNA. TRBV21-1 is listed as a pseudogene. There are 17 residues in the CDR3. The CDR3 is CASSKRPPGQGWYEQYF. CDR3 sequence (DNA): TGTGCCAGCAGCAAGCGCCCACCGGGACAGGGGTGGTACGAGCAGTACTTC.

The chain has TRBV4-3 and TRBJ2-2; a weak D match, TRBD2 (5 bases). CDR1 and CDR2 (germline): LGHNA, YSLEER. The length of the CDR3 is 16 residues. Trimming took 1 base from V and 5 from J, leaving 14 bases between them. CDR3 sequence reads: CASSQVEGVGTGELFF. CDR3 bases: TGCGCCAGCAGCCAAGTAGAGGGAGTGGGAACCGGGGAGCTGTTTTTT.

The CDR3 here is CASSQGTSFSGANVLTF. The CDR3 coding sequence is TGTGCCAGCAGCCAAGGGACATCTTTTTCTGGGGCCAACGTCCTGACTTTC. J is TRBJ2-6 and V is TRBV14; a weak D match, TRBD1 (5 bases). Deletions cut 1 base from V and 1 base from J, with 11 bases between. Germline CDR1 reads SGHDN; CDR2 reads FVKESK. The CDR3 is 17 residues long. Based on the CDR3 plus reference TRBV14 and TRBJ2-6, the full variable domain is EAGVTQFPSHSVIEKGQTVTLRCDPISGHDNLYWYRRVMGKEIKFLLHFVKESKQDESGMPNNRFLAERTGGTYSTLKVQPAELEDSGVYFCASSQGTSFSGANVLTFGAGSRLTVL.

This chain links TRBV7-3 with TRBJ1-2; 8 bases agree with TRBD1. CDR1 is SGHTA, CDR2 FQGTGA, per germline. This CDR3 comprises 14 residues. V gave up 5 bases and J gave up 6 bases; unmatched junction bases: 8. CDR3 coding DNA: TGTGCCAGCAGCAATCAGGGGGCAGTGAATGGCTACACCTTC. Protein: CASSNQGAVNGYTF.

A few counts support this clone. The chain joins TRBV5-1 to TRBJ2-6, with 9 bases lining up with TRBD1. This CDR3 is built from 16 residues. The germline gives CDR1 SGHRS, CDR2 YFSETQ. J gave up 3 bases and V 4 bases, and 5 bases lay outside the gene matches. The CDR3 DNA reads TGCGCCAGCAGCACGGGACAGGGAGGTGGGGCCAACGTCCTGACTTTC. This sequence encodes CASSTGQGGGANVLTF.

The chain recombines TRBV7-3 with TRBJ2-3; no firm D call. CDR1 and CDR2 (germline): SGHTA, FQGTGA. Trimming cost V 5 bases and J 1 base, with 7 bases left between them. The CDR3 loop spans 13 amino acids. This CDR3 reads CASSKIGTDTQYF. The CDR3 DNA reads TGTGCCAGCAGCAAAATAGGCACAGATACGCAGTATTTT.